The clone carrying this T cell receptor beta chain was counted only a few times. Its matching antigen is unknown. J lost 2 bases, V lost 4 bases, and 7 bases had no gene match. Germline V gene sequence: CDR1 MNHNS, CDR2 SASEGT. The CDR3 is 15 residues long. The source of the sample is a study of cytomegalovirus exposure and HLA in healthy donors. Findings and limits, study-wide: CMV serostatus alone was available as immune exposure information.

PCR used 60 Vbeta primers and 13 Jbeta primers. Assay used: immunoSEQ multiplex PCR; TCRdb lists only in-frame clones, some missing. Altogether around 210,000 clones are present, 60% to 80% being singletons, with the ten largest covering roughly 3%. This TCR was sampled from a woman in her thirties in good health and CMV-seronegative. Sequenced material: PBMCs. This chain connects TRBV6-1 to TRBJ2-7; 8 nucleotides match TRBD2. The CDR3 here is CASSGPRGGPYEQYF. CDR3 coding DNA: TGTGCCAGCAGTGGTCCACGGGGGGGCCCCTACGAGCAGTACTTC.